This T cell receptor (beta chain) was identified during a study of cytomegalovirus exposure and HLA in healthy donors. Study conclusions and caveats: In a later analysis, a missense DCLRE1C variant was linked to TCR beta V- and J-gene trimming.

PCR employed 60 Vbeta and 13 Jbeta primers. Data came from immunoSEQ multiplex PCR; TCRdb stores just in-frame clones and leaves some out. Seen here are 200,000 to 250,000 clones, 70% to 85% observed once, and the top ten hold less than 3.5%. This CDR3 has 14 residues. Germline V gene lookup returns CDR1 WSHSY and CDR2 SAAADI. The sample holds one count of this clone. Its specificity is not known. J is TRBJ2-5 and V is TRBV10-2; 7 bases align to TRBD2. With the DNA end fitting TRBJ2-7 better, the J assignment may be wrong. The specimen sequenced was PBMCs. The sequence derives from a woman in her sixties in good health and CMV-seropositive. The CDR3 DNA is TGCGCCAGCATCCCTCCGGGACTACCCCACGAGCAGTACTTC. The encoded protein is CASIPPGLPHEQYF.